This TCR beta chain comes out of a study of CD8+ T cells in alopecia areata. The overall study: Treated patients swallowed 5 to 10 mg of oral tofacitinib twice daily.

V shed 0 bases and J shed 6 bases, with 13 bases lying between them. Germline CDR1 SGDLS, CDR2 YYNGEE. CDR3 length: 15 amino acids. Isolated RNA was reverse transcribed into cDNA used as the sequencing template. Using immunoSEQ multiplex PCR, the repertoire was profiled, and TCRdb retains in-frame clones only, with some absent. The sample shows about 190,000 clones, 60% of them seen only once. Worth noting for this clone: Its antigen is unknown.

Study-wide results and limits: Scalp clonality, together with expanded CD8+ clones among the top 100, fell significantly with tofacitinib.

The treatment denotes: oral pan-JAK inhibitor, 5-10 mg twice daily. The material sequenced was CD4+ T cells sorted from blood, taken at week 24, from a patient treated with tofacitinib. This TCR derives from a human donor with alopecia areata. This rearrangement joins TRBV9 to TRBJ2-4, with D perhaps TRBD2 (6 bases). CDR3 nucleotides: TGTGCCAGCAGCGTAGCGGCTAGCGATCGAAACATTCAGTACTTC. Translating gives CASSVAASDRNIQYF.